The 32 T cell receptor beta chains below all came from one sample that was sequenced in a study of graft-versus-host responses after intestinal transplantation. Sequenced by immunoSEQ multiplex PCR; TCRdb stores in-frame clones only, minus some. The table records roughly 25,000 clones, over 90% of them present only once. Here the sequenced sample was PBMCs, taken 18 days after transplant. The receptors originated from a human patient who received an intestinal transplant, so some T cells may come from the graft donor.

The chain joins TRBV4-1 to TRBJ1-5, with no clear D. CDR3 length equals 15 residues. Deletions cut 0 bases from V and 7 bases from J, with 13 bases between. Per the germline V gene, CDR1 is MGHRA and CDR2 is YSYEKL. The CDR3 DNA reads TGCGCCAGCAGCCAAGATCTTGATTGGGTCCAGCCCCAGCATTTT. Its translation: CASSQDLDWVQPQHF.

The chain has TRBV15 and TRBJ2-5; 11 nucleotides match TRBD2. The V and J ends lost 8 bases and 5 bases, in that order; junction bases with no gene match: 16. Germline V gene data show CDR1 as LNHNV and CDR2 as YYDKDF (reference sequence). The CDR3 length is 17 residues. This CDR3 reads CATAAPGLAATRETQYF. The CDR3 DNA reads as TGTGCCACCGCCGCTCCGGGACTAGCGGCGACAAGGGAGACCCAGTACTTC.

This clone was picked up a small number of times. The V call is TRBV5-6, the J call TRBJ1-3, with 7 bases lining up with TRBD1. CDR3 length equals 17 residues. Unmatched junction bases numbered 12, after V lost 6 bases and J lost 0 bases. Germline V CDR1 and CDR2: SGHDT, YYEEEE. DNA of the CDR3: TGTGCCAGCAACCCCGGAACAGGGGCCTTCTCTGGAAACACCATATATTTT. Protein product: CASNPGTGAFSGNTIYF.

This rearrangement joins TRBV5-1 to TRBJ1-2; no clear D. There are 15 residues in the CDR3. Trimming shortened V by 4 bases and J by 4 bases, and 17 bases separated the two germline ends. In germline, CDR1 is SGHRS, CDR2 YFSETQ. Written as DNA, the CDR3 is TGCGCCAGCAGCCATGATGGCAGGTCGATCTATGGCTACACCTTC. Translation: CASSHDGRSIYGYTF.

The gene calls are TRBV4-1 and TRBJ1-2; TRBD1 matches 9 bases. The CDR3 totals 16 residues. Germline CDR1 MGHRA, CDR2 YSYEKL. V gave up 1 base and J gave up 3 bases; unmatched junction bases: 6. DNA of the CDR3: TGCGCCAGCAGCCAAGTCCAACAGGGGGCTCACTATGGCTACACCTTC. Its translation is CASSQVQQGAHYGYTF.

The chain employs TRBV29-1 and TRBJ1-2; D remains ambiguous. Germline V lookup: CDR1 SQVTM, CDR2 ANQGSEA. The ends were cut back, 2 bases at V and 8 bases at J, with 15 bases in the middle. The CDR3 spans 13 residues. The CDR3 reads CSVEFLTMGGYTF. CDR3 coding DNA: TGCAGCGTTGAATTCCTTACGATGGGCGGCTACACCTTC.

The rearrangement joins TRBV7-9 to TRBJ2-1; D gene uncertain. The CDR3 loop spans 11 amino acids. Trimming removed 5 bases from V and 4 bases from J, with 3 bases in between. CDR1 and CDR2 (germline): SEHNR, FQNEAQ (reference sequence). CDR3 protein: CASSHYNEQFF. The CDR3, as DNA: TGTGCCAGCAGCCATTACAATGAGCAGTTCTTC.

V gene TRBV5-4 combines with J gene TRBJ1-5, with D possibly matching TRBD1 (5 bases). Germline V gene data show CDR1 as SGHNT and CDR2 as YYREEE (reference sequence). The CDR3 has 15 amino acids. With 3 bases removed from V and 0 bases from J, the gap between germline ends came to 10 bases. Written as DNA, the CDR3 is TGTGCCAGCAGCTCGGGACCAAATAGCAATCAGCCCCAGCATTTT. It encodes CASSSGPNSNQPQHF.

The chain joins TRBV11-2 to TRBJ2-1, with TRBD2 identical over 8 bases. V shed 5 bases and J 6 bases; nucleotides not matched to a gene: 12. Germline V gene lookup returns CDR1 SGHAT and CDR2 FQNNGV. CDR3 length equals 16 residues. The CDR3 sequence is CASSLPGGGIGNEQFF. The CDR3 DNA reads TGTGCCAGCAGCCTTCCGGGGGGGGGAATTGGCAATGAGCAGTTCTTC.

This clone was seen just once. The chain employs TRBV4-1 and TRBJ2-1, with 8 bases matching TRBD1. The V and J ends lost 3 bases and 0 bases, in that order; junction bases with no gene match: 4. The CDR3 is 16 amino acids. Per germline, CDR1 MGHRA and CDR2 YSYEKL. The CDR3 region is CASSQDRVSSYNEQFF. The CDR3 DNA reads TGCGCCAGCAGCCAGGACAGGGTAAGCTCCTACAATGAGCAGTTCTTC.

The V and J genes are TRBV11-2 and TRBJ2-1, with no clear D. The germline CDR1 and CDR2 sequences are SGHAT and FQNNGV. V was trimmed by 5 bases and J by 6 bases, leaving 17 bases between them. The CDR3 length is 15 residues. CDR3 nucleotides: TGTGCCAGCAGCCGACCGGGCCGGCTCGGCAATGAGCAGTTCTTC. Translated: CASSRPGRLGNEQFF.

CDR3 coding DNA: TGTGCCACCAGCAGAGATCTCGGAACCGCCCAGGAGACCCAGTACTTC. Translation gives CATSRDLGTAQETQYF. The gene calls are TRBV15 and TRBJ2-5; D call uncertain. Trimming stripped 0 bases from V and 5 bases from J, with 16 bases between. Germline V gives CDR1 LNHNV, CDR2 YYDKDF (reference sequence). This CDR3 has 16 amino acids.

This clone was recorded once. The chain joins TRBV29-1 to TRBJ1-5, with unresolved D. This CDR3 is 10 amino acids long. V was pared by 5 bases and J by 7 bases, with 6 bases between. Germline values: CDR1 SQVTM, CDR2 ANQGSEA. Here the CDR3 DNA reads TGCAGCGTTCTCCGCCAGCCCCAGCATTTT. Encoded protein: CSVLRQPQHF.

The chain links TRBV27 to TRBJ2-1; D ambiguous. The CDR3 consists of 14 residues. Germline-derived CDR1 and CDR2 are MNHEY and SMNVEV (reference sequence). V was cut by 2 bases and J by 3 bases, with 8 bases left in between. CDR3 region: CASSLLGDYNEQFF. CDR3 DNA: TGTGCCAGCAGTTTACTTGGAGACTACAATGAGCAGTTCTTC.

The chain joins TRBV11-2 to TRBJ2-7, with TRBD2 matching 11 bases. Losses at the gene ends were 6 bases for V and 4 bases for J; bases not matched to a gene: 5. This CDR3 has 14 residues. Germline V gives CDR1 SGHAT, CDR2 FQNNGV. CDR3 amino acids: CASSLTSGEYEQYF. The DNA of the CDR3 is TGTGCCAGCAGTCTGACTAGCGGGGAATACGAGCAGTACTTC.

The V call is TRBV5-1, the J call TRBJ2-5; D is possibly TRBD1 (6 bases). V shed 5 bases and J shed 5 bases, with 16 bases lying between them. From germline, CDR1 is SGHRS and CDR2 YFSETQ. CDR3 length: 14 amino acids. The CDR3 region has the DNA TGCGCCAGCAGAACAGGGCCACCGGGGGAGACCCAGTACTTC. Protein: CASRTGPPGETQYF.

The chain recombines TRBV14 with TRBJ2-7, with D perhaps TRBD2 (5 bases). The V and J ends lost 4 bases and 4 bases respectively, with 14 bases between them. Germline CDR1 is SGHDN and CDR2 is FVKESK. The CDR3 is 14 residues long. CDR3 loop: CASSLGLSGYEQYF. CDR3 nucleotides: TGTGCCAGCAGCCTCGGGTTATCGGGGTACGAGCAGTACTTC.

J is TRBJ2-1 and V is TRBV9, with 7 bases aligning to TRBD2. Per the germline V gene, CDR1 is SGDLS and CDR2 is YYNGEE. This CDR3 spans 15 amino acids. V gave up 4 bases and J gave up 0 bases; unmatched junction bases: 4. CDR3: CASSLRGDSYNEQFF. CDR3 DNA sequence: TGTGCCAGCAGCCTACGGGGGGACTCCTACAATGAGCAGTTCTTC.

This chain uses TRBV19 with TRBJ2-6, with D unclear. CDR1 and CDR2 from the germline V gene are LNHDA and SQIVND (reference sequence). Trimming removed 3 bases from V and 2 bases from J, with 14 bases in between. This CDR3 is built from 17 residues. CDR3 sequence (DNA): TGTGCCAGTAGTATCGATGGTACAGACGCTGGGGCCAACGTCCTGACTTTC. It encodes CASSIDGTDAGANVLTF.

The rearrangement uses TRBV6-5 and TRBJ1-3; D remains unclear. This CDR3 contains 15 residues. With 6 bases removed from V and 1 base from J, the gap between germline ends came to 13 bases. Germline CDR1 MNHEY, CDR2 SVGAGI. The CDR3 region is CASRPRLTSGNTIYF. The CDR3 nucleotides read TGTGCCAGCAGACCCCGCCTGACTTCTGGAAACACCATATATTTT.

The V gene is TRBV19, the J gene TRBJ1-3; 7 bases line up with TRBD1. Germline assignment: CDR1 LNHDA and CDR2 SQIVND (reference sequence). V shed 5 bases and J 0 bases; nucleotides not matched to a gene: 10. This CDR3 is built from 17 residues. The CDR3 is CASSPAGTANSGNTIYF. The CDR3 coding sequence is TGTGCCAGTAGTCCGGCCGGGACAGCGAACTCTGGAAACACCATATATTTT. The entire variable domain, with the rest obtained from reference TRBV19 and TRBJ1-3, is as follows: DGGITQSPKYLFRKEGQNVTLSCEQNLNHDAMYWYRQDPGQGLRLIYYSQIVNDFQKGDIAEGYSVSREKKESFPLTVTSAQKNPTAFYLCASSPAGTANSGNTIYFGEGSWLTVV.

The chain joins TRBV9 to TRBJ1-2, with TRBD1 as a possible D gene (5 bases). The V gene lost 0 bases and the J gene lost 2 bases, with 5 bases spanning the gap. The length of the CDR3 is 13 residues. CDR1 is SGDLS, CDR2 YYNGEE, per germline. The CDR3 spells CASSVAGNYGYTF. CDR3 in DNA: TGTGCCAGCAGCGTAGCAGGGAACTATGGCTACACCTTC.

This clone was recorded once. The chain is built from TRBV6-4 and TRBJ2-5, with 10 bases identical to TRBD2. J was trimmed by 1 base and V by 3 bases; bases with no gene match: 2. Germline loops: CDR1 MRHNA, CDR2 SNTAGT. The CDR3 is made up of 15 amino acids. In nucleotides, the CDR3 is TGTGCCAGCAGTGAGCTAGCGGGGGCCCAAGAGACCCAGTACTTC. Protein product: CASSELAGAQETQYF.

The chain joins TRBV10-2 to TRBJ1-5, with no clear D. Trimming pared 0 bases from V and 5 bases from J, leaving 8 bases between. The germline gives CDR1 WSHSY, CDR2 SAAADI. The CDR3 totals 14 residues. The CDR3 spells CASSESLQYQPQHF. The DNA for the CDR3 is TGCGCCAGCAGTGAGTCGCTCCAGTATCAGCCCCAGCATTTT.

In regard to this clone: The same CDR3 is also encoded by other DNA sequences in this sample. V is TRBV5-5 and J is TRBJ1-6, with 7 bases identical to TRBD1. V shed 6 bases and J 7 bases; nucleotides not matched to a gene: 10. Germline lookup yields CDR1 SGHKS and CDR2 YYEKEE (reference sequence). The CDR3 covers 15 residues. CDR3 nucleotides: TGTGCCAGCAACCAATGGACAGGAGGGAATTCACCCCTCCACTTT. Encoded protein: CASNQWTGGNSPLHF.

The rearrangement uses TRBV7-9 and TRBJ2-7, with TRBD2 as a possible D gene (6 bases). This CDR3 spans 15 amino acids. Trimming removed 5 bases at V and 5 bases at J, with 19 bases between. The germline gives CDR1 SEHNR, CDR2 FQNEAQ (reference sequence). This CDR3 is CASSPQGGGGDEQYF. CDR3 DNA: TGTGCCAGCAGCCCCCAGGGAGGCGGTGGCGACGAGCAGTACTTC.

The gene calls are TRBV19 and TRBJ1-1; maybe TRBD1 (6 bases). Trimming removed 1 base from V and 4 bases from J, with 16 bases in between. CDR3 length: 16 amino acids. CDR1 and CDR2 (germline): LNHDA, SQIVND (reference sequence). In DNA form, the CDR3 reads TGTGCCAGTAGTATAGGTCCCGGATCCAGGGGCACTGAAGCTTTCTTT. As protein: CASSIGPGSRGTEAFF.

V and J are TRBV2 and TRBJ1-1, with 8 nucleotides matching TRBD1. The CDR3 loop spans 12 amino acids. J was trimmed by 11 bases and V by 6 bases; bases with no gene match: 8. Germline CDR1 is SNHLY and CDR2 is FYNNEI. For the CDR3, the DNA is TGTGCCAGCAGCGCTACAGGGGGAGATGCTTTCTTT. Protein sequence: CASSATGGDAFF.

The chain has TRBV11-2 and TRBJ2-5, with TRBD1 matching over 7 bases. The junction had 17 bases not matched to a gene; V was cut back by 0 bases and J by 4 bases. The CDR3 extends over 19 amino acids. In germline, CDR1 is SGHAT, CDR2 FQNNGV. CDR3 in amino acids: CASSLDPNPTGDVGETQYF. The CDR3, as DNA: TGTGCCAGCAGCTTAGACCCCAACCCCACAGGGGATGTCGGAGAGACCCAGTACTTC.

The chain joins TRBV29-1 to TRBJ2-1; TRBD1 matches 9 bases. The CDR3 loop spans 14 amino acids. Germline V gives CDR1 SQVTM, CDR2 ANQGSEA. J gave up 5 bases and V 2 bases, and 4 bases lay outside the gene matches. The CDR3, as DNA: TGCAGCGTTGAAACAGGGGGCTGGGACAATGAGCAGTTCTTC. Translated: CSVETGGWDNEQFF.

This chain uses TRBV27 with TRBJ2-1; D is possibly TRBD1 (5 bases). Germline loops: CDR1 MNHEY, CDR2 SMNVEV (reference sequence). CDR3 length: 14 residues. V was pared by 9 bases and J by 0 bases, with 12 bases between. The CDR3 is CASGDGASYNEQFF. The CDR3, as DNA: TGTGCCAGTGGTGATGGGGCCTCCTACAATGAGCAGTTCTTC.

This chain connects TRBV7-8 to TRBJ2-7; 7 bases are shared with TRBD2. This CDR3 contains 15 residues. Germline V gene lookup returns CDR1 SGHVS and CDR2 FQNEAQ. After removal of 1 base from V and 3 bases from J, the junction contained 6 bases not matched to a gene. The CDR3 here is CASSLVRLAVYEQYF. The CDR3 DNA follows: TGTGCCAGCAGCTTAGTACGCCTAGCGGTCTACGAGCAGTACTTC.